This T cell receptor beta chain came from a study of OX40 agonist ivuxolimab in advanced cancers. Across the study: Patients enrolled in dose escalation were diagnosed with hepatocellular carcinoma, melanoma, renal cell or head and neck cancer. Two patients with cutaneous melanoma and one with hepatocellular carcinoma, three in total, showed partial responses.

This clone was observed a handful of times. CDR3 length equals 13 residues. Germline V gene data show CDR1 as MGHRA and CDR2 as YSYEKL. Trimming cost V 1 base and J 7 bases; bases outside gene matches: 3. Anyone with autoimmune disease history or systemic immunosuppression was excluded. Baseline was the first blood sampling point, followed by cycle 4 day 1 and cycle 7 day 1. The method was immunoSEQ multiplex PCR; TCRdb's version includes in-frame clones alone and lacks a portion of them. The sample yields around 80,000 clones, around 90% seen once. The V and J genes are TRBV4-1 and TRBJ1-2; 7 bases fit TRBD1. The source was CD4+ or CD8+ T cells sorted from blood, collected in a trial of the OX40 agonist ivuxolimab. This TCR came from an adult with an advanced solid tumor such as melanoma, head and neck, liver or kidney cancer. The CDR3 region is CASSQAQGTGYTF. CDR3 DNA: TGCGCCAGCAGCCAAGCACAGGGGACTGGCTACACCTTC.